There are many counts of the clone carrying this TCR beta chain. Time point: longitudinal time-point 3. The V and J ends lost 4 bases and 7 bases respectively, with 20 bases between them. The CDR3 runs 15 residues. The V gene's germline CDR1 is SGHDN and CDR2 FVKESK. The data derive from a study of neurological immune-mediated disorders. With 10-nucleotide random UMIs included, cDNA was synthesized by 5'RACE. Per sequencing run, 15-18 subjects together gave over 160 million TCR-beta sequences. TCRdb called the 5' RACE reads again in MiXCR, with one record for every CDR3 protein. The sample has roughly 100,000 distinct CDR3 sequences, 10% to 13% seen once.

The TCR originated in a female donor with HTLV-1-associated myelopathy (HAM/TSP). The V call is TRBV14, the J call TRBJ2-7, with D possibly being TRBD1 (6 bases). What was sequenced was PBMCs. The CDR3 DNA reads TGTGCCAGCAGCCCAACGCCTCTTGTAACAGGGGAGCAGTACTTC. Translation: CASSPTPLVTGEQYF. The full variable domain, its missing parts supplied by reference TRBV14 and TRBJ2-7, is EAGVTQFPSHSVIEKGQTVTLRCDPISGHDNLYWYRRVMGKEIKFLLHFVKESKQDESGMPNNRFLAERTGGTYSTLKVQPAELEDSGVYFCASSPTPLVTGEQYFGPGTRLTVT.